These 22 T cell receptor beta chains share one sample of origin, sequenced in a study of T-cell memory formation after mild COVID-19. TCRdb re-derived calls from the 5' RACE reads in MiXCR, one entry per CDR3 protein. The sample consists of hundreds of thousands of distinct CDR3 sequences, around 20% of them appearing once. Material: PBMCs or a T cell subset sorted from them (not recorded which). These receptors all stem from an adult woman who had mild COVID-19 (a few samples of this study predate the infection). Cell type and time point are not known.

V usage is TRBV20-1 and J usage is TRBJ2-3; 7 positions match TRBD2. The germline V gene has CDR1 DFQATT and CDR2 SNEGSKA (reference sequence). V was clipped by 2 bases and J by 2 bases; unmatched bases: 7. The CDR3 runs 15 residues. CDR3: CSARLPAGPTDTQYF. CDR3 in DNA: TGCAGTGCTAGACTCCCAGCGGGGCCCACAGATACGCAGTATTTT.

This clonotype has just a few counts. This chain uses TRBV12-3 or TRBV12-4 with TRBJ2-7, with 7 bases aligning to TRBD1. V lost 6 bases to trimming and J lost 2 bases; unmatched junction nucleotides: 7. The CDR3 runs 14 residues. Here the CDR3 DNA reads TGTGCCAGCAGGCCCGGGACAGTGGCCTACGAGCAGTACTTC. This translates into CASRPGTVAYEQYF.

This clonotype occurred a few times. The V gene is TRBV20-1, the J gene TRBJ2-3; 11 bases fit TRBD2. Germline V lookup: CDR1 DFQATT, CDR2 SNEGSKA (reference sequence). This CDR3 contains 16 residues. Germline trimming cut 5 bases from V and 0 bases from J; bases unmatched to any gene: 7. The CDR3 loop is CSAPLGTSGSTDTQYF. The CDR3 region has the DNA TGCAGTGCTCCGCTTGGGACTAGCGGAAGCACAGATACGCAGTATTTT.

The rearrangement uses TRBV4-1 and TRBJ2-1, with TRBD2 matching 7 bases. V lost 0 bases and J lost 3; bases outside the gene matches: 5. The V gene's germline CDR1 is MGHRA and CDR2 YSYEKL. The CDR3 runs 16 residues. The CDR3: CASSQELAGVYNEQFF. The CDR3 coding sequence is TGCGCCAGCAGCCAAGAGTTGGCGGGGGTCTACAATGAGCAGTTCTTC.

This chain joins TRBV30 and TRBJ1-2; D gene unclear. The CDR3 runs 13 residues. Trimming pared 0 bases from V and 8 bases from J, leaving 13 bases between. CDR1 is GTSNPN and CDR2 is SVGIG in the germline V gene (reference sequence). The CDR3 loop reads CAWSVGFGRGYTF. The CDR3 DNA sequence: TGTGCCTGGAGTGTGGGTTTTGGTCGGGGCTACACCTTC.

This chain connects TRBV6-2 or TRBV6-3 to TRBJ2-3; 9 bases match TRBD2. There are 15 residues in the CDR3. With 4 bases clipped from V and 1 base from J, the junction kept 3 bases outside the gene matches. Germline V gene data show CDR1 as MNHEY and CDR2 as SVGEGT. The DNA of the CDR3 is TGTGCCAGCAGTTTTAGCGGGAGCCGCACAGATACGCAGTATTTT. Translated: CASSFSGSRTDTQYF.

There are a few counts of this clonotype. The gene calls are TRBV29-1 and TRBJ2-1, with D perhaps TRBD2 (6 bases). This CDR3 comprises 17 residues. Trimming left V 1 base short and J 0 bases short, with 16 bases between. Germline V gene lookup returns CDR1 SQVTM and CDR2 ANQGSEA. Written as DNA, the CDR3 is TGCAGCGTTGAAGGGTTGGGCGGGATCTACTCCTACAATGAGCAGTTCTTC. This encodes CSVEGLGGIYSYNEQFF.

The CDR3 spells CASSGTRQTQETQYF. The CDR3 DNA follows: TGTGCCAGCAGCGGGACTCGACAGACCCAAGAGACCCAGTACTTC. The J gene is TRBJ2-5, the V gene TRBV28, with D perhaps matching TRBD2 (6 bases). V was trimmed by 6 bases and J by 1 base, leaving 15 bases between them. This CDR3 spans 15 amino acids. CDR1 and CDR2 from the germline V gene are MDHEN and SYDVKM. Complete variable domain (other parts from reference TRBV28 and TRBJ2-5): DVKVTQSSRYLVKRTGEKVFLECVQDMDHENMFWYRQDPGLGLRLIYFSYDVKMKEKGDIPEGYSVSREKKERFSLILESASTNQTSMYLCASSGTRQTQETQYFGPGTRLLVL.

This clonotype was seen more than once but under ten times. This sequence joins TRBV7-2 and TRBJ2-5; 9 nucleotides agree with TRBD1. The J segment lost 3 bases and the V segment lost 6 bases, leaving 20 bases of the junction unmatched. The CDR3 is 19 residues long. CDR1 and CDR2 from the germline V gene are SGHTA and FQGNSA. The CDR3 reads CASRSTAGTGFGGEETQYF. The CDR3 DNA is TGTGCCAGCAGGTCAACCGCGGGGACAGGGTTCGGTGGCGAAGAGACCCAGTACTTC. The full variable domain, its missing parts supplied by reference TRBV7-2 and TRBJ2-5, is GAGVSQSPSNKVTEKGKDVELRCDPISGHTALYWYRQSLGQGLEFLIYFQGNSAPDKSGLPSDRFSAERTGGSVSTLTIQRTQQEDSAVYLCASRSTAGTGFGGEETQYFGPGTRLLVL.

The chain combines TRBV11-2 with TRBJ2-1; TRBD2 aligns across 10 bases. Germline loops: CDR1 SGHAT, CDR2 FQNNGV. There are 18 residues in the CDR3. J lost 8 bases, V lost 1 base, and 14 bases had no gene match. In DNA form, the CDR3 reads TGTGCCAGCAGCTTAGGAGACACCGGGACTAGCGAATGGGATGAGCAGTTCTTC. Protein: CASSLGDTGTSEWDEQFF. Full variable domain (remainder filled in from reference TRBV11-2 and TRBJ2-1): EAGVAQSPRYKIIEKRQSVAFWCNPISGHATLYWYQQILGQGPKLLIQFQNNGVVDDSQLPKDRFSAERLKGVDSTLKIQPAKLEDSAVYLCASSLGDTGTSEWDEQFFGPGTRLTVL.

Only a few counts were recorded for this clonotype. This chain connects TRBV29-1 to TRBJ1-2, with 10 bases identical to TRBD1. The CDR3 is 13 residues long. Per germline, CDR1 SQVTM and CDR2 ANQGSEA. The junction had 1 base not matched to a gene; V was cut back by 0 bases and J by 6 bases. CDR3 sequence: CSVEEGTGDGYTF. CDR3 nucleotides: TGCAGCGTTGAAGAGGGGACAGGGGATGGCTACACCTTC.

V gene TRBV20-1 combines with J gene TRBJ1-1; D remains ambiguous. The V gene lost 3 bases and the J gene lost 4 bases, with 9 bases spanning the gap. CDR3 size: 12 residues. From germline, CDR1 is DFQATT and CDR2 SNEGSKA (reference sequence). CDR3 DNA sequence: TGCAGTGCTAGTGGCTACAGCACTGAAGCTTTCTTT. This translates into CSASGYSTEAFF.

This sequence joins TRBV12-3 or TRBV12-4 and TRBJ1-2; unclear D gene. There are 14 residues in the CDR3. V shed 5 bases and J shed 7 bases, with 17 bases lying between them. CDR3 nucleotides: TGTGCCAGCAGTCTAAGGACTTACTCGCGTGGCTACACCTTC. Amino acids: CASSLRTYSRGYTF.

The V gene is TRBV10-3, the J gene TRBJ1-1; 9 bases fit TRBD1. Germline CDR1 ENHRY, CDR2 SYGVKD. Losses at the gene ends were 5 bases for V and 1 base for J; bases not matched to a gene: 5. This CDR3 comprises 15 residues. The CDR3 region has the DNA TGTGCCATCAGTACCCCGGGACAGGGGAACACTGAAGCTTTCTTT. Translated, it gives CAISTPGQGNTEAFF.

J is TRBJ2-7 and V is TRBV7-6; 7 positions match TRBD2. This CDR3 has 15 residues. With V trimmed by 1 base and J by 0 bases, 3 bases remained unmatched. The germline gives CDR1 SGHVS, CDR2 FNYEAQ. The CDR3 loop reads CASSLEAGSSYEQYF. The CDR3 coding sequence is TGTGCCAGCAGCTTAGAAGCGGGGAGCTCCTACGAGCAGTACTTC.

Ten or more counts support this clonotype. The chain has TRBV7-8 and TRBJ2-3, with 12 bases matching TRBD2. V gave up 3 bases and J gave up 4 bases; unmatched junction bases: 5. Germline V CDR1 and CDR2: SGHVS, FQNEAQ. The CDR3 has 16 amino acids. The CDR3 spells CASSFTSGGSADTQYF. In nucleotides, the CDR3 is TGTGCCAGCAGCTTTACTAGCGGGGGGAGTGCAGATACGCAGTATTTT. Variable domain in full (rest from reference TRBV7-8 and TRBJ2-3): GAGVSQSPRYKVAKRGQDVALRCDPISGHVSLFWYQQALGQGPEFLTYFQNEAQLDKSGLPSDRFFAERPEGSVSTLKIQRTQQEDSAVYLCASSFTSGGSADTQYFGPGTRLTVL.

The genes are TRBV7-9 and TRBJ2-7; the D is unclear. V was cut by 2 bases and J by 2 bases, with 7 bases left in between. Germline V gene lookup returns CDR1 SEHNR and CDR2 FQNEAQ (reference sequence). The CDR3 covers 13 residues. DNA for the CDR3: TGTGCCAGCAGCTTATCGGAGCCCTACGAGCAGTACTTC. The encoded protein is CASSLSEPYEQYF.

DNA of the CDR3: TGCGCCAGCAGCTTGTTTGGCGGGAGTCTAAATGAGCAGTTCTTC. It specifies CASSLFGGSLNEQFF. This chain uses TRBV5-1 with TRBJ2-1; the match to TRBD2 covers 7 bases. This CDR3 contains 15 residues. The V segment lost 1 base and the J segment 7 bases; nucleotides outside the gene matches: 8. From germline, CDR1 is SGHRS and CDR2 YFSETQ.

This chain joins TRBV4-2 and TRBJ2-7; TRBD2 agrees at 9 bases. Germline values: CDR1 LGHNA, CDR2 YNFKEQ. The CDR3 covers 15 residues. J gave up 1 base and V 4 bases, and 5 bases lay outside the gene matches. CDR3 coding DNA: TGTGCCAGCAGCCCTCGCGGGAGGGAGTCCTACGAGCAGTACTTC. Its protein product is CASSPRGRESYEQYF.

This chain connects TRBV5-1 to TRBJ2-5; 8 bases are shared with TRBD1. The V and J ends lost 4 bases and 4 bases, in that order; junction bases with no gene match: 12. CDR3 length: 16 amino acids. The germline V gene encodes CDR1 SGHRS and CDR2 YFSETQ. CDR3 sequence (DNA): TGCGCCAGCAGCCCCGAACTAAGAACAGGGGGAGAGACCCAGTACTTC. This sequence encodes CASSPELRTGGETQYF.

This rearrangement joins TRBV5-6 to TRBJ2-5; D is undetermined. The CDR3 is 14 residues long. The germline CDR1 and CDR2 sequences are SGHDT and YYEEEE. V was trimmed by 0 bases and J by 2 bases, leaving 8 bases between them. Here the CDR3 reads CASSLVLGQETQYF. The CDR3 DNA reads TGTGCCAGCAGCTTGGTGCTGGGGCAAGAGACCCAGTACTTC.

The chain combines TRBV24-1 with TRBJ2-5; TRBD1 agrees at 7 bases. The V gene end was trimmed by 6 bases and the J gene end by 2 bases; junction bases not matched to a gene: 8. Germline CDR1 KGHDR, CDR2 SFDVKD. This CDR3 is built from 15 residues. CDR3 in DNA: TGTGCCACCAGTTACACCGGGACAGCGCAAGAGACCCAGTACTTC. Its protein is CATSYTGTAQETQYF.